This is a list of T cell receptor beta chains from one sample in a study of identical twins. TCRdb reanalysed the 5' RACE reads using MiXCR and keeps one entry per CDR3 protein. In the table there are 550,000 to 800,000 distinct CDR3 sequences, around 7.5% of which are singletons. The data also belong to a second study, concerning yellow fever vaccine responses in identical twins.

Sequencing was done on a sample of PBMCs. The receptors originated from a woman aged 18 to 35 in good health. Both conserved end residues are part of each CDR3. A D gene is named only where the DNA matches it firmly. Some rows have no size entry. The others give once, few or many, or a class for an expanded clone.

TRBD1 few TRBJ1-2 TRBV7-9 CASSPRTGWGYGYTF TGTGCCAGCAGCCCGCGGACAGGGTGGGGCTATGGCTACACCTTC
- - TRBJ2-7 TRBV20-1 CSARDSTSEHSPHEQYF TGCAGTGCTAGAGATTCCACCAGTGAGCATTCCCCCCACGAGCAGTACTTC
- few TRBJ2-5 TRBV6-5 CASSYSGFLAVGRETQYF TGTGCCAGCAGTTACTCTGGGTTTCTAGCAGTGGGGAGAGAGACCCAGTACTTC
- few TRBJ2-1 TRBV7-6 CASSLGSQAREQFF TGTGCCAGCAGCTTAGGGTCGCAGGCGCGTGAGCAGTTCTTC
TRBD1 - TRBJ1-2 TRBV9 CASSVGTAGGYGYTF TGTGCCAGCAGCGTCGGCACAGCAGGGGGCTATGGCTACACCTTC
- - TRBJ1-2 TRBV12-3/TRBV12-4 CASRGGDLNYGYTF TGTGCCAGCAGGGGAGGAGATTTGAACTATGGCTACACCTTC
TRBD2 - TRBJ2-7 TRBV6-1 CASTPGDSGSQYF TGTGCCAGCACCCCGGGTGATAGCGGGAGTCAGTACTTC
- many TRBJ2-1 TRBV11-2 CASSPRPYEQFF TGTGCCAGCAGCCCCCGCCCATATGAGCAGTTCTTC
- many TRBJ2-7 TRBV6-5 CASSYRQTYEQYF TGTGCCAGCAGTTACAGGCAGACCTACGAGCAGTACTTC
- - TRBJ1-6 TRBV7-2 CASSLVEQGRSPLHF TGTGCCAGCAGCTTAGTTGAACAGGGTCGGTCACCCCTCCACTTT
TRBD1 - TRBJ2-5 TRBV24-1 CAASYRAGTGKTPGSSETQYF TGTGCCGCCAGTTATCGCGCCGGGACAGGGAAAACTCCGGGTTCCTCGGAGACCCAGTACTTC
- many TRBJ1-5 TRBV2 CASGDGNSNQPQHF TGTGCCAGCGGGGATGGGAATAGCAATCAGCCCCAGCATTTT
- - TRBJ1-5 TRBV2 CASSEETGILLNQPQHF TGTGCCAGCAGTGAAGAAACAGGGATACTACTCAATCAGCCCCAGCATTTT
- - TRBJ2-5 TRBV12-5 CASGLDPRSQETQYF TGTGCTAGTGGCCTAGACCCGCGAAGCCAAGAGACCCAGTACTTC
- many TRBJ1-1 TRBV3-1 CASSPGVPSTEAFF TGTGCCAGCAGCCCAGGGGTTCCGTCCACTGAAGCTTTCTTT
- - TRBJ2-7 TRBV10-3 CATQGTYEQYF TGTGCCACCCAGGGTACCTACGAGCAGTACTTC